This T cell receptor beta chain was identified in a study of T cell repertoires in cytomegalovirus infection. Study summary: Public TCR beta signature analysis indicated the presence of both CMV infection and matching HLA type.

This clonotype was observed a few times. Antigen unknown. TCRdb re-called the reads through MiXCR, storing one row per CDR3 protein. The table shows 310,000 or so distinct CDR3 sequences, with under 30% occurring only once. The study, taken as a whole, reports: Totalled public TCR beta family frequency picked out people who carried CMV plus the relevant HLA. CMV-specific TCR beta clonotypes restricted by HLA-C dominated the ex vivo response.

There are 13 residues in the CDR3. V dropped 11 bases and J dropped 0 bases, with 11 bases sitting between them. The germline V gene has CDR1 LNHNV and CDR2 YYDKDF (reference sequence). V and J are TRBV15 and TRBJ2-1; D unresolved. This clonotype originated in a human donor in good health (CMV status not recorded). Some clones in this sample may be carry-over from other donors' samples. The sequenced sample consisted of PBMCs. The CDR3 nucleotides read TGTGCCGCCTCGGGTATCTCCTACAATGAGCAGTTCTTC. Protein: CAASGISYNEQFF.